The 25 T cell receptor beta chains listed next were all sequenced from one sample in a study of shared clonotypes between healthy human individuals. Repertoires were generated with immunoSEQ multiplex PCR, while TCRdb's copy carries only in-frame clones and drops some. The sample shows around 600,000 clones, more than 95% of them seen only once. The sequenced sample consisted of naive CD4+ T cells sorted from blood. Subset here: CD45RA+ positively selected. The source is a woman younger than 45 in good health.

The chain is built from TRBV27 and TRBJ2-3; D unclear. In germline, CDR1 is MNHEY, CDR2 SMNVEV (reference sequence). Trimming stripped 3 bases from V and 5 bases from J, with 9 bases between. The CDR3 consists of 13 residues. In DNA, the CDR3 is TGTGCCAGCAGTTTTGTTCCCCTAGATACGCAGTATTTT. The encoded protein is CASSFVPLDTQYF.

The chain is built from TRBV28 and TRBJ2-1; 7 nucleotides agree with TRBD2. From germline, CDR1 is MDHEN and CDR2 SYDVKM. This CDR3 has 16 residues. Unmatched junction bases numbered 19, after V lost 7 bases and J lost 10 bases. The CDR3 DNA reads TGTGCCAGCAAGAAGACGGGGGAGGGATACAATGGGGAGCAGTTCTTC. Translating gives CASKKTGEGYNGEQFF.

This clone was detected only once. The rearrangement links TRBV28 to TRBJ2-7; D not certain. CDR3 length: 15 residues. Per the germline V gene, CDR1 is MDHEN and CDR2 is SYDVKM. V lost 4 bases and J lost 4, with 17 bases in between. CDR3 region: CASSSPTRDFYEQYF. For the CDR3, the DNA is TGTGCCAGCAGTTCCCCGACGAGAGACTTTTACGAGCAGTACTTC.

This clone is a singleton in its sample. The chain couples TRBV28 to TRBJ2-7; D might be TRBD2 (5 bases). With 6 bases removed from V and 2 bases from J, the gap between germline ends came to 11 bases. The CDR3 spans 13 residues. Germline loops: CDR1 MDHEN, CDR2 SYDVKM. The CDR3 coding sequence is TGTGCCAGCAGACCGGACTCCGCCTACGAGCAGTACTTC. This translates into CASRPDSAYEQYF.

This chain connects TRBV18 to TRBJ1-2, with 10 bases lining up with TRBD1. Unmatched junction bases numbered 9, after V lost 3 bases and J lost 8 bases. The CDR3 extends over 15 amino acids. Germline CDR1 reads KGHSH; CDR2 reads LQKENI. The CDR3 is CASSPSVDRGKGYTF. CDR3 coding DNA: TGTGCCAGCTCACCGAGCGTGGACAGGGGGAAAGGCTACACCTTC.

The rearrangement links TRBV5-1 to TRBJ1-2; a possible D gene is TRBD1 (6 bases). V was pared by 7 bases and J by 4 bases, with 20 bases between. This CDR3 has 15 amino acids. CDR1 SGHRS and CDR2 YFSETQ come from the germline V gene. The CDR3 reads CASRKQGGSFYGYTF. CDR3 nucleotides: TGCGCCAGCCGAAAACAGGGAGGATCTTTCTATGGCTACACCTTC.

This chain uses TRBV19 with TRBJ1-1; the D gene is possibly TRBD1 (6 bases). The CDR3 consists of 16 residues. The V gene lost 1 base and the J gene lost 0 bases, with 12 bases spanning the gap. Germline assignment: CDR1 LNHDA and CDR2 SQIVND (reference sequence). As DNA, the CDR3 is TGTGCCAGTAGTATAGGGGGGACAACGCTGAACACTGAAGCTTTCTTT. Protein sequence: CASSIGGTTLNTEAFF.

The chain combines TRBV6-1 with TRBJ1-2; a possible D gene is TRBD1 (6 bases). CDR1 and CDR2 from the germline V gene are MNHNS and SASEGT. CDR3 size: 14 residues. V was shortened by 2 bases and J by 1 base, with 8 bases between the two germline ends. The CDR3 DNA reads TGTGCCAGCAGTGAACAGGGGAGTAACTATGGCTACACCTTC. It codes for CASSEQGSNYGYTF.

The gene calls are TRBV28 and TRBJ1-2; a weak D match, TRBD1 (5 bases). The CDR3 has 13 residues. Trimming removed 3 bases from V and 8 bases from J, with 13 bases in between. Germline V lookup: CDR1 MDHEN, CDR2 SYDVKM. This chain's CDR3 is CASSFQGGWGYTF. CDR3 sequence (DNA): TGTGCCAGCAGTTTCCAGGGCGGCTGGGGCTACACCTTC.

The V gene is TRBV18, the J gene TRBJ2-7; D may be TRBD2 (5 bases). With 6 bases removed from V and 7 bases from J, the gap between germline ends came to 16 bases. There are 13 residues in the CDR3. CDR1 and CDR2 (germline): KGHSH, LQKENI. CDR3 in amino acids: CASSPSGSREQYF. In DNA, the CDR3 is TGTGCCAGCTCCCCAAGCGGCAGTCGAGAGCAGTACTTC.

This chain uses TRBV18 with TRBJ2-6; D possibly uses TRBD1 or TRBD2 (8 bases each). V was trimmed by 3 bases and J by 0 bases, leaving 18 bases between them. The CDR3 has 19 amino acids. Germline-derived CDR1 and CDR2 are KGHSH and LQKENI. CDR3 sequence: CASSPLQRGTGSGANVLTF. The CDR3 region has the DNA TGTGCCAGCTCACCCCTACAGCGGGGGACAGGCTCTGGGGCCAACGTCCTGACTTTC.

The chain joins TRBV15 to TRBJ2-7, with 11 bases matching TRBD1. Per germline, CDR1 LNHNV and CDR2 YYDKDF (reference sequence). Trimming took 1 base from V and 3 from J; bases not matched to a gene: 8. The CDR3 runs to 17 residues. CDR3 residues: CATSRGRGQGAFYEQYF. CDR3 DNA sequence: TGTGCCACCAGCAGAGGCCGAGGACAGGGGGCGTTCTACGAGCAGTACTTC. Filled out from reference TRBV15 and TRBJ2-7, the complete variable domain reads DAMVIQNPRYQVTQFGKPVTLSCSQTLNHNVMYWYQQKSSQAPKLLFHYYDKDFNNEADTPDNFQSRRPNTSFCFLDIRSPGLGDTAMYLCATSRGRGQGAFYEQYFGPGTRLTVT.

This chain connects TRBV28 to TRBJ1-2; D ambiguous. CDR1 and CDR2 (germline): MDHEN, SYDVKM. V lost 4 bases to trimming and J lost 5 bases, with 17 bases between them. This CDR3 is 15 amino acids long. The CDR3 region is CASSSTPWGEYGYTF. CDR3 bases: TGTGCCAGCAGTTCAACCCCTTGGGGTGAATATGGCTACACCTTC.

The V gene is TRBV6-1, the J gene TRBJ1-1; a possible D gene is TRBD1 (6 bases). Looked up from germline, CDR1 is MNHNS and CDR2 is SASEGT. Trimming removed 7 bases from V and 6 bases from J, with 21 bases in between. The CDR3 is 15 amino acids. CDR3: CASTTRDIGIAEAFF. DNA for the CDR3: TGTGCCAGCACCACAAGGGACATAGGTATCGCTGAAGCTTTCTTT.

The chain carries TRBV4-2 and TRBJ1-5; the D is unclear. The V end was cut by 5 bases, the J end by 5 bases, with 13 bases between. This CDR3 region has 14 residues. In germline, CDR1 is LGHNA, CDR2 YNFKEQ. In DNA form, the CDR3 reads TGTGCCAGCAGCTTGTTAGGGAGTGATCAGCCCCAGCATTTT. It encodes CASSLLGSDQPQHF.

J is TRBJ2-5 and V is TRBV10-3; 9 nucleotides match TRBD2. V trimming: 8 bases; J trimming: 2 bases; junction bases outside the gene matches: 3. Per germline, CDR1 ENHRY and CDR2 SYGVKD. CDR3 length equals 13 residues. The chain's CDR3 is CAIGAGGQETQYF. DNA for the CDR3: TGTGCCATCGGAGCGGGAGGTCAAGAGACCCAGTACTTC.

The V and J genes are TRBV10-1 and TRBJ2-3; D unresolved. Germline lookup yields CDR1 WNHNN and CDR2 SYGVQD (reference sequence). The V gene lost 8 bases and the J gene lost 4 bases, with 13 bases spanning the gap. CDR3 length equals 13 residues. The CDR3 coding sequence is TGCGCCAGCGGGTCTAACTCCGCAGATACGCAGTATTTT. Translation gives CASGSNSADTQYF.

The chain recombines TRBV7-3 with TRBJ1-1, with D tentatively TRBD1 (5 bases). Germline assignment: CDR1 SGHTA and CDR2 FQGTGA. Deletions cut 4 bases from V and 3 bases from J, with 9 bases between. The CDR3 is made up of 13 amino acids. The DNA for the CDR3 is TGTGCCAGCAGCTCCAGGGCAGACACTGAAGCTTTCTTT. It encodes CASSSRADTEAFF.

The chain recombines TRBV5-4 with TRBJ1-4; TRBD1 might be the D (6 bases). The germline V gene encodes CDR1 SGHNT and CDR2 YYREEE (reference sequence). V lost 4 bases and J lost 0, with 13 bases in between. The CDR3 extends over 16 amino acids. The CDR3 sequence is CASSIGTPATNEKLFF. CDR3 bases: TGTGCCAGCAGCATCGGGACACCTGCAACTAATGAAAAACTGTTTTTT.

V gene TRBV4-2 combines with J gene TRBJ2-3; 9 nucleotides align to TRBD2. CDR1 is LGHNA and CDR2 is YNFKEQ in the germline V gene. Unmatched junction bases numbered 12, after V lost 0 bases and J lost 5 bases. The CDR3 runs to 18 residues. CDR3 sequence: CASSQDPGASGEQDTQYF. Here the CDR3 DNA reads TGTGCCAGCAGCCAAGACCCGGGGGCTAGCGGGGAACAAGATACGCAGTATTTT.

The V and J genes are TRBV10-3 and TRBJ2-3, with 7 positions matching TRBD2. Germline trimming cut 1 base from V and 0 bases from J; bases unmatched to any gene: 4. CDR1 is ENHRY and CDR2 is SYGVKD in the germline V gene. The CDR3 runs to 16 residues. The CDR3 bases are TGTGCCATCAGTGAGTATGAGCGGGATAGCACAGATACGCAGTATTTT. It encodes CAISEYERDSTDTQYF.

The chain links TRBV7-2 to TRBJ2-5; the D call may be TRBD1 or TRBD2 (6 bases each). CDR3 length equals 14 residues. Germline assignment: CDR1 SGHTA and CDR2 FQGNSA. V gave up 4 bases and J gave up 1 base, with 10 bases separating them. The CDR3: CASSWGAGQETQYF. Written as DNA, the CDR3 is TGTGCCAGCAGCTGGGGGGCAGGCCAAGAGACCCAGTACTTC.

The genes are TRBV5-6 and TRBJ1-5; 8 bases align to TRBD1. This CDR3 has 15 amino acids. CDR1 and CDR2 (germline): SGHDT, YYEEEE. Losses at the gene ends were 0 bases for V and 3 bases for J; bases not matched to a gene: 2. As DNA, the CDR3 is TGTGCCAGCAGCTTGGGGGGACAGGTCAATCAGCCCCAGCATTTT. Its protein is CASSLGGQVNQPQHF.

The V and J genes are TRBV6-5 and TRBJ2-3; D is uncertain. The CDR3 is 15 residues long. The V gene lost 3 bases and the J gene lost 1 base, with 11 bases spanning the gap. Germline-derived CDR1 and CDR2 are MNHEY and SVGAGI. The CDR3: CASSYLEAGTDTQYF. The CDR3 bases are TGTGCCAGCAGTTATCTAGAGGCGGGCACAGATACGCAGTATTTT.

On this clone: A much larger clone lies one base from this, so it may be a read error. The chain couples TRBV7-8 to TRBJ2-5; D gene ambiguous. The CDR3 contains 11 residues. The V and J ends lost 3 bases and 1 base respectively, with 0 bases between them. The germline V gene encodes CDR1 SGHVS and CDR2 FQNEAQ. The CDR3 sequence: CASSFQETQYF. In nucleotides, the CDR3 is TGTGCCAGCAGCTTCCAAGAGACCCAGTACTTC.